Listed below are T cell receptor beta chains from one sample, sequenced in a study of molecular identifiers for immune sequencing clone quantification. In TCRdb, the PCR reads were re-called with MiXCR into one record per CDR3 protein. Here the sample spans more than 85,000 distinct CDR3 sequences, about 35% being singletons. Sequencing was carried out using naive CD8+ T cells from blood, with Jurkat cell RNA spiked in. Receptors were obtained from a human donor in good health. Some libraries in this study had Jurkat cell RNA spiked in. CDR3s include the opening cysteine and the closing phenylalanine or tryptophan. A D gene is named only where the DNA matches it firmly. Clone sizes are given selectively: once, few, many, or a class where the clone is expanded.

. | TRBJ2-7 | . | TRBV27 | CASGQKGYEQYF | TGTGCCAGCGGTCAAAAAGGATACGAGCAGTACTTC
. | TRBJ2-5 | . | TRBV11-2 | CASSLYAGNQETQYF | TGTGCCAGCAGCTTATACGCCGGGAACCAAGAGACCCAGTACTTC
. | TRBJ2-6 | . | TRBV12-3/TRBV12-4 | CASSFRSGANALTF | TGTGCCAGCAGTTTCCGGTCCGGGGCCAACGCCCTGACTTTC
few | TRBJ2-7 | TRBD2 | TRBV7-8 | CASSQLAGGIEQYF | TGTGCCAGCAGCCAACTAGCGGGAGGTATCGAGCAGTACTTC
few | TRBJ1-1 | TRBD1 | TRBV5-1 | CASSLGQGMPVAFF | TGCGCCAGCAGCTTGGGACAGGGTATGCCGGTTGCTTTCTTT
. | TRBJ2-7 | . | TRBV7-9 | CASSIADSDYEQYF | TGTGCCAGCAGTATTGCGGACTCCGACTACGAGCAGTACTTC
. | TRBJ2-5 | . | TRBV28 | CASSPSATSLETQYF | TGTGCCAGCAGCCCCAGCGCCACTAGTTTAGAGACCCAGTACTTC
few | TRBJ2-7 | . | TRBV5-5 | CASSLEAPSYEQYF | TGTGCCAGCAGCTTAGAAGCTCCCTCCTACGAGCAGTACTTC
. | TRBJ2-3 | . | TRBV25-1 | CASSEGLNTDTQYF | TGTGCCAGCAGTGAAGGGTTGAACACAGATACGCAGTATTTT
. | TRBJ2-5 | . | TRBV5-1 | CASSETGYYLAETQYF | TGCGCCAGCAGTGAAACGGGGTATTACTTAGCAGAGACCCAGTACTTC
many | TRBJ2-5 | . | TRBV13 | CASSSTGGRIQTQYF | TGTGCCAGCAGCTCGACCGGGGGGCGGATACAGACCCAGTACTTC
. | TRBJ2-7 | . | TRBV7-6 | CACSPSSSYEQYF | TGTGCCTGCAGCCCTTCTAGCTCCTACGAGCAGTACTTC
. | TRBJ2-7 | TRBD1 | TRBV4-3 | CASSQTRQGYYELNF | TGCGCCAGCAGCCAAACCCGACAGGGTTATTACGAGCTGAACTTC
few | TRBJ2-7 | TRBD2 | TRBV4-2 | CASSQGGTSFYEQYF | TGTGCCAGTAGCCAAGGGGGGACTAGCTTCTACGAGCAGTACTTC
. | TRBJ2-3 | TRBD2 | TRBV14 | CAGSHPLAGNTDTQYF | TGTGCCGGCAGCCATCCGCTAGCGGGAAACACAGATACGCAGTATTTT
few | TRBJ1-5 | TRBD1 | TRBV28 | CASSHDRDLVFSNQPQHF | TGTGCCAGCAGTCACGACAGGGATTTGGTTTTTAGCAATCAGCCCCAGCATTTT
. | TRBJ2-5 | . | TRBV7-2 | CASSLSLRRQETQYF | TGTGCCAGCAGCTTATCCCTGCGCCGACAAGAGACCCAGTACTTC
. | TRBJ1-1 | . | TRBV13 | CASAGGGKYTEAFF | TGTGCCAGCGCCGGAGGGGGGAAATACACTGAAGCTTTCTTT
many | TRBJ1-5 | . | TRBV6-5 | CASSYSYRESANQPQHF | TGTGCCAGCAGTTACTCGTACAGGGAATCTGCCAATCAGCCCCAGCATTTT
few | TRBJ2-2 | . | TRBV12-3/TRBV12-4 | CASSPYTGSGELFF | TGTGCCAGCAGCCCCTATACAGGGTCCGGGGAGCTGTTTTTT
many | TRBJ2-2 | . | TRBV11-1 | CASSLITVTGELFF | TGTGCCAGCAGCTTAATAACTGTCACCGGGGAGCTGTTTTTT
. | TRBJ2-7 | . | TRBV27 | CASSLGPGPYEQYF | TGTGCCAGCAGCCTCGGCCCAGGCCCCTACGAGCAGTACTTC
few | TRBJ2-7 | TRBD2 | TRBV7-9 | CASSNSGTTTYEQYF | TGTGCCAGCAGCAACTCCGGGACTACCACCTACGAGCAGTACTTC
few | TRBJ1-5 | . | TRBV11-2 | CASSSTDINQPQHF | TGTGCCAGCAGCTCAACAGATATCAATCAGCCCCAGCATTTT
many | TRBJ2-3 | . | TRBV28 | CASSLSAGDDTQYF | TGTGCCAGCAGTTTATCGGCAGGGGACGATACGCAGTATTTT
. | TRBJ1-5 | TRBD1 | TRBV7-9 | CASSSNRGDQPQHF | TGTGCCAGCAGCTCGAACAGGGGAGATCAGCCCCAGCATTTT
many | TRBJ2-7 | TRBD2 | TRBV28 | CASSFPGGWAYEQYF | TGTGCCAGCAGTTTCCCCGGGGGGTGGGCCTACGAGCAGTACTTC
few | TRBJ2-7 | TRBD2 | TRBV7-9 | CASSYTSGSSSYEQYF | TGTGCCAGCAGCTATACTAGCGGGTCGAGCTCCTACGAGCAGTACTTC
few | TRBJ2-5 | . | TRBV2 | CAFQTPQTQYF | TGTGCCTTTCAGACGCCGCAGACCCAGTACTTC
. | TRBJ2-1 | . | TRBV5-1 | CASSGAKSPYNEQFF | TGCGCCAGCAGCGGGGCGAAGTCTCCCTACAATGAGCAGTTCTTC
. | TRBJ2-7 | . | TRBV20-1 | CSASPRVSPYEQYF | TGCAGTGCGAGTCCCCGGGTTTCTCCCTACGAGCAGTACTTC
few | TRBJ2-7 | . | TRBV4-3 | CASSQDPKPTYEQYF | TGCGCCAGCAGCCAGGACCCCAAGCCTACCTACGAGCAGTACTTC
many | TRBJ1-5 | . | TRBV2 | CASSEGQRWPQHF | TGTGCCAGCAGTGAAGGACAGCGTTGGCCCCAGCATTTT
many | TRBJ2-5 | . | TRBV29-1 | CSVDWGIPRTQYF | TGCAGCGTTGATTGGGGGATCCCGAGGACCCAGTACTTC
few | TRBJ2-3 | TRBD2 | TRBV4-1 | CASSRGGLAGRTDTQYF | TGCGCCAGCAGCCGGGGTGGTTTAGCGGGGCGCACAGATACGCAGTATTTT
few | TRBJ2-2 | TRBD2 | TRBV12-3/TRBV12-4 | CASAPREGAGELFF | TGTGCCAGCGCCCCGCGGGAGGGGGCAGGGGAGCTGTTTTTT
many | TRBJ2-5 | . | TRBV29-1 | CSVESETQYF | TGCAGCGTTGAATCGGAGACCCAGTACTTC
. | TRBJ2-3 | TRBD2 | TRBV24-1 | CATRSGSADTQYF | TGTGCCACCAGAAGCGGGAGTGCAGATACGCAGTATTTT
. | TRBJ2-5 | . | TRBV7-7 | CASSSTPGSQETQYF | TGTGCCAGCAGCTCCACCCCCGGGTCCCAAGAGACCCAGTACTTC
many | TRBJ1-1 | . | TRBV28 | CASRYVTGVNTEAFF | TGTGCCAGCAGGTACGTCACAGGCGTGAACACTGAAGCTTTCTTT
. | TRBJ2-3 | TRBD2 | TRBV10-2 | CASSEGLAGVSDTQYF | TGCGCCAGCAGTGAGGGACTAGCGGGAGTTTCAGATACGCAGTATTTT
many | TRBJ2-7 | . | TRBV28 | CASSLGRAYEQYF | TGTGCCAGCAGTTTAGGCAGAGCCTACGAGCAGTACTTC
. | TRBJ2-7 | . | TRBV6-2/TRBV6-3 | CASSLERAYEQYF | TGTGCCAGCAGTTTGGAGCGGGCCTACGAGCAGTACTTC
. | TRBJ2-2 | . | TRBV7-2 | CASSLHSGELFF | TGTGCCAGCAGCCTCCACTCCGGGGAGCTGTTTTTT
. | TRBJ2-3 | TRBD1 | TRBV4-3 | CASSPDRGRTDTQYF | TGCGCCAGCAGCCCGGACAGGGGGCGGACAGATACGCAGTATTTT
many | TRBJ2-7 | . | TRBV29-1 | CSDGGDRGDEQYF | TGCAGCGACGGCGGGGACAGAGGAGACGAGCAGTACTTC
. | TRBJ2-1 | . | TRBV7-9 | CASCTGPDQFF | TGTGCCAGCTGTACCGGGCCGGACCAGTTCTTC
. | TRBJ2-7 | . | TRBV3-1 | CASSQVSGTYEQYF | TGTGCCAGCAGCCAAGTGTCCGGAACCTACGAGCAGTACTTC
. | TRBJ2-7 | . | TRBV7-8 | CASSLGARTSYEQYF | TGTGCCAGCAGCTTAGGTGCTCGCACCTCCTACGAGCAGTACTTC
. | TRBJ2-5 | . | TRBV29-1 | CSIIDRPGQHF | TGCAGCATAATAGACAGGCCGGGACAACACTTC
. | TRBJ2-7 | . | TRBV28 | CASSPGRAYEQYF | TGTGCCAGCAGTCCGGGCCGAGCCTACGAGCAGTACTTC
. | TRBJ2-1 | TRBD2 | TRBV7-2 | CASSLVPMRTSGRGSSYNEQFF | TGTGCCAGCAGCTTGGTCCCCATGCGGACTAGCGGGAGGGGAAGCTCCTACAATGAGCAGTTCTTC